The 13 T cell receptor beta chains below were found in one sample sequenced in a study of T-cell reconstitution after alpha-beta-depleted transplantation in children. For TCRbeta, the library was prepared with unique molecular identifiers. One entry per CDR3 protein, called by TCRdb with MiXCR from the PCR reads. The sample holds around 450,000 distinct CDR3 sequences, about 45% seen once. The material was PBMCs, obtained before TCRalphabeta/CD19-depleted stem cell transplant. These receptors were collected from a girl aged 2 to 10 with aplastic anemia, due to receive a stem cell transplant.

The chain joins TRBV3-1 to TRBJ1-1, with 10 nucleotides matching TRBD1. Germline CDR1 LGHDT, CDR2 YNNKEL (reference sequence). J was trimmed by 6 bases and V by 3 bases; bases with no gene match: 4. The CDR3 spans 14 residues. CDR3 in amino acids: CASSQGTGAAEAFF. In nucleotides, the CDR3 is TGTGCCAGCAGCCAGGGGACAGGGGCCGCTGAAGCTTTCTTT.

The chain combines TRBV29-1 with TRBJ2-1; no clear D gene. V lost 4 bases and J lost 0, with 10 bases in between. Germline assignment: CDR1 SQVTM and CDR2 ANQGSEA. The length of the CDR3 is 14 residues. In DNA form, the CDR3 reads TGCAGCGTTGTCATCGGAAGCTCCTACAATGAGCAGTTCTTC. It encodes CSVVIGSSYNEQFF.

The V and J genes are TRBV20-1 and TRBJ2-3; 9 nucleotides line up with TRBD2. The CDR3 spans 15 residues. Losses at the gene ends were 6 bases for V and 0 bases for J; bases not matched to a gene: 7. In germline, CDR1 is DFQATT, CDR2 SNEGSKA (reference sequence). The CDR3 bases are TGCAGTGCGAGCCACCTAGCGGGGAGCACAGATACGCAGTATTTT. Its translation: CSASHLAGSTDTQYF.

This clonotype was counted a few times. V and J are TRBV6-5 and TRBJ2-7; 7 positions agree with TRBD2. Germline V gives CDR1 MNHEY, CDR2 SVGAGI. This CDR3 is built from 16 residues. After removal of 0 bases from V and 4 bases from J, the junction contained 9 bases not matched to a gene. The CDR3 coding sequence is TGTGCCAGCAGTTACTCGGTGCTAGCGGAGAAGTACGAGCAGTACTTC. Protein sequence: CASSYSVLAEKYEQYF.

This clonotype occurred many times. This sequence joins TRBV5-5 and TRBJ1-6; unclear D gene. The CDR3 covers 15 residues. Trimming removed 0 bases at V and 8 bases at J, with 12 bases between. Germline V CDR1 and CDR2: SGHKS, YYEKEE (reference sequence). The CDR3 here is CASSLGLLGYSPLHF. DNA for the CDR3: TGTGCCAGCAGCTTGGGACTTCTAGGGTATTCACCCCTCCACTTT.

This clonotype was found a few times. The chain couples TRBV5-1 to TRBJ2-2; D possibly corresponds to TRBD1 (5 bases). Per the germline V gene, CDR1 is SGHRS and CDR2 is YFSETQ. V dropped 2 bases and J dropped 7 bases, with 15 bases sitting between them. This CDR3 is built from 15 residues. The CDR3 spells CASSLSGKSVGELFF. The CDR3 DNA reads as TGCGCCAGCAGCTTATCAGGGAAGAGCGTCGGGGAGCTGTTTTTT.

The gene calls are TRBV6-5 and TRBJ1-2; weak D call: TRBD1 (6 bases). Germline-derived CDR1 and CDR2 are MNHEY and SVGAGI. The CDR3 extends over 14 amino acids. V lost 2 bases and J 2 bases, leaving 9 bases between the germline ends. The CDR3 loop is CASSYLQGNYGYTF. CDR3 nucleotides: TGTGCCAGCAGTTACCTACAGGGCAACTATGGCTACACCTTC.

The chain has TRBV25-1 and TRBJ2-3; 7 nucleotides agree with TRBD2. Germline CDR1 is MGHDK and CDR2 is SYGVNS. Trimming took 3 bases from V and 2 from J; bases not matched to a gene: 11. The CDR3 covers 17 residues. The CDR3 here is CASSERAGLDPTDTQYF. The CDR3 coding sequence is TGTGCCAGCAGTGAGCGAGCCGGACTAGACCCCACAGATACGCAGTATTTT.

This clonotype was seen ten or more times. The genes are TRBV29-1 and TRBJ2-1, with TRBD1 matching 11 bases. J lost 11 bases, V lost 6 bases, and 18 bases had no gene match. The CDR3 consists of 16 residues. CDR1 is SQVTM and CDR2 is ANQGSEA in the germline V gene. The CDR3 region is CSVRGRGDRGGPQQFF. The CDR3 coding sequence is TGCAGCGTGAGAGGTCGCGGGGACAGGGGGGGGCCCCAGCAGTTCTTC.

This clonotype was seen a handful of times. This chain links TRBV7-9 with TRBJ1-6; 9 nucleotides line up with TRBD1. Unmatched junction bases numbered 6, after V lost 5 bases and J lost 7 bases. The CDR3 is 15 amino acids. Looked up from germline, CDR1 is SEHNR and CDR2 is FQNEAQ (reference sequence). The CDR3 loop reads CASSPSTGGNSPLHF. The CDR3 bases are TGTGCCAGCAGCCCCTCGACAGGGGGAAATTCACCCCTCCACTTT.

The chain employs TRBV6-5 and TRBJ1-1; tentative D call: TRBD1 (5 bases). The CDR3 totals 16 residues. Germline CDR1 MNHEY, CDR2 SVGAGI. Trimming pared 2 bases from V and 7 bases from J, leaving 20 bases between. The chain's CDR3 is CASSYVAGGPTVEAFF. The CDR3 DNA reads TGTGCCAGCAGTTACGTGGCGGGGGGTCCGACCGTTGAAGCTTTCTTT.

The chain employs TRBV20-1 and TRBJ1-2; D might be TRBD1 (6 bases). The germline V gene encodes CDR1 DFQATT and CDR2 SNEGSKA (reference sequence). This CDR3 has 11 residues. Trimming took 4 bases from V and 8 from J, leaving 11 bases between them. CDR3 sequence (DNA): TGCAGTGCTACCCGACAGGTGGGCTACACCTTC. It codes for CSATRQVGYTF.

This clonotype was counted between two and nine times. The chain combines TRBV20-1 with TRBJ1-1; 11 nucleotides agree with TRBD1. There are 15 residues in the CDR3. CDR1 DFQATT and CDR2 SNEGSKA come from the germline V gene (reference sequence). J was trimmed by 4 bases and V by 1 base; bases with no gene match: 5. The CDR3 spells CSARADRGRITEAFF. CDR3 sequence (DNA): TGCAGTGCTAGAGCGGACAGGGGGCGTATCACTGAAGCTTTCTTT.